This T cell receptor beta chain was recorded in a study of T cells expressing NK-cell markers. The overall study: Among the eight sequenced donors, seven tested HCMV-seropositive and one tested seronegative.

TCRdb reanalyzed the 5' RACE reads, giving one entry per CDR3 protein sequence and no DNA. The sample totals roughly 390,000 distinct CDR3 sequences. In the case of this clonotype: What it binds is not known.

Findings and limits, study-wide: Leadership of the CD3+CD56-NKG2C+ fraction also belonged to these clonotypes in several donors.

There are 13 residues in the CDR3. Germline lookup yields CDR1 PRHDT and CDR2 FYEKMQ (reference sequence). This clonotype was obtained from a woman in her fifties or sixties in good health. Sequencing was done on a sample of blood T cells: a sorted CD56 or NKG2C T cell subset, CD4+ or CD8+ T cells, or bulk PBMC T cells (not recorded which). The chain links TRBV13 to TRBJ2-2. CDR3 protein: CASSLAPPGELFF.